These 19 T cell receptor beta chains share one sample of origin, sequenced in a study of blood T cells in healthy people across ages. A J-beta primer mix and a sample-barcoded 5' primer were used in a second PCR of roughly 6 to 11 cycles. TCRdb itself ran the 5' RACE reads through MiXCR, one entry per CDR3 protein. The sample records roughly 1,700,000 distinct CDR3 sequences, about 30% being singletons. Sequencing was carried out using blood. These receptor sequences come from a woman aged 30 to 39 in good health.

This rearrangement joins TRBV9 to TRBJ2-1, with a weak D call TRBD2 (6 bases). The V end was cut by 0 bases, the J end by 8 bases, with 12 bases between. Germline V gene data show CDR1 as SGDLS and CDR2 as YYNGEE. The CDR3 length is 14 residues. The CDR3 nucleotides read TGTGCCAGCAGCGTAGTTCCGGGCGGGGATGAGCAGTTCTTC. Protein: CASSVVPGGDEQFF.

This clonotype was detected a few times. The chain links TRBV5-1 to TRBJ2-5; no clear D. Trimming removed 4 bases from V and 5 bases from J, with 9 bases in between. The CDR3 extends over 12 amino acids. Germline loops: CDR1 SGHRS, CDR2 YFSETQ. The CDR3 is CASSEAFETQYF. The CDR3 DNA sequence: TGCGCCAGCAGCGAAGCGTTTGAGACCCAGTACTTC.

This clonotype was seen at least ten times. The V call is TRBV5-1, the J call TRBJ2-1; D perhaps matches TRBD1 (5 bases). Germline V CDR1 and CDR2: SGHRS, YFSETQ. With 2 bases removed from V and 5 bases from J, the gap between germline ends came to 5 bases. The CDR3 loop spans 12 amino acids. The DNA for the CDR3 is TGCGCCAGCAGCTTCAGGGACAATGAGCAGTTCTTC. Translation: CASSFRDNEQFF.

This clonotype was observed a few times. This chain uses TRBV4-1 with TRBJ2-1, with TRBD2 matching 9 bases. The trim removed 0 bases at V and 3 bases at J, leaving 9 bases unmatched. The CDR3 runs 18 residues. Per the germline V gene, CDR1 is MGHRA and CDR2 is YSYEKL. This CDR3 is CASSQELPASGVYNEQFF. DNA of the CDR3: TGCGCCAGCAGCCAAGAGCTTCCGGCTAGCGGGGTCTACAATGAGCAGTTCTTC.

V and J are TRBV5-1 and TRBJ1-3; D uncertain. The CDR3 spans 13 residues. Trimming took 4 bases from V and 4 from J, leaving 9 bases between them. The germline V gene encodes CDR1 SGHRS and CDR2 YFSETQ. CDR3 sequence: CASSATGGNTIYF. The CDR3 bases are TGCGCCAGCAGCGCGACCGGGGGAAACACCATATATTTT.

A few counts support this clonotype. The chain joins TRBV29-1 to TRBJ2-2; possibly TRBD2 for D (6 bases). V gave up 3 bases and J gave up 3 bases, with 11 bases separating them. Per germline, CDR1 SQVTM and CDR2 ANQGSEA. This CDR3 has 14 residues. CDR3 sequence: CSVETSIYTGELFF. The CDR3 region has the DNA TGCAGCGTTGAGACTAGTATTTACACCGGGGAGCTGTTTTTT.

This clonotype was detected only a few times. CDR3 sequence: CGATGTTSSSEQFF. The CDR3 region has the DNA TGCGGGGCAACCGGGACTACCTCGTCCAGCGAGCAGTTCTTC. This chain connects TRBV29-1 to TRBJ2-1, with 7 bases fitting TRBD2. CDR3 size: 14 residues. Germline values: CDR1 SQVTM, CDR2 ANQGSEA.

The table lists this clonotype with a count of one. V is TRBV5-4 and J is TRBJ2-3; 8 nucleotides match TRBD2. Germline CDR1 and CDR2: SGHNT and YYREEE (reference sequence). Trimming removed 5 bases from V and 2 bases from J; junction bases left unmatched: 7. The CDR3 consists of 15 residues. CDR3 protein: CASRVRGGYTDTQYF. CDR3 nucleotide sequence: TGTGCCAGCAGGGTCCGGGGGGGTTACACAGATACGCAGTATTTT.

The chain uses TRBV5-1 and TRBJ2-7; D perhaps matches TRBD1 (5 bases). The CDR3 runs to 15 residues. Germline-derived CDR1 and CDR2 are SGHRS and YFSETQ. The V gene lost 3 bases and the J gene lost 5 bases, with 18 bases spanning the gap. The CDR3 spells CASSSLSQGWDEQYF. CDR3 DNA sequence: TGCGCCAGCAGCTCCTTGTCCCAGGGTTGGGACGAGCAGTACTTC.

The rearrangement links TRBV11-2 to TRBJ1-2; D may be TRBD1 (5 bases). The CDR3 is made up of 13 amino acids. Deletions cut 3 bases from V and 8 bases from J, with 13 bases between. Germline V CDR1 and CDR2: SGHAT, FQNNGV. The CDR3 nucleotides are TGTGCCAGCAGCTTTACAGGTTTCGGCGGCTACACCTTC. The encoded protein is CASSFTGFGGYTF.

This clonotype occurred a few times. The V and J genes are TRBV5-1 and TRBJ1-2; 8 nucleotides agree with TRBD1. The CDR3 sequence is 15 residues long. J lost 4 bases, V lost 3 bases, and 8 bases had no gene match. Germline V gene lookup returns CDR1 SGHRS and CDR2 YFSETQ. CDR3 in DNA: TGCGCCAGCAGCTCTTACGGACAGGGAAGCTATGGCTACACCTTC. Amino acid sequence: CASSSYGQGSYGYTF.

Notes on this clonotype: The junction departs from the called germline gene at one end, perhaps through a read error. The rearrangement links TRBV3-1 to TRBJ1-1; tentatively, D is TRBD1 (5 bases). Germline V lookup: CDR1 LGHDT, CDR2 YNNKEL (reference sequence). This CDR3 comprises 14 residues. The CDR3 loop is CASSQDLGGTEAFF. DNA of the CDR3: TGCGCCAGCAGCCAAGATTTGGGGGGCACTGAAGCTTTCTTT.

This clonotype was picked up a small number of times. The chain joins TRBV2 to TRBJ1-1, with a weak D call TRBD1 (5 bases). V was clipped by 5 bases and J by 4 bases, with 14 bases between them. CDR1 and CDR2 from the germline V gene are SNHLY and FYNNEI. CDR3 length: 14 amino acids. The CDR3 bases are TGTGCCAGCAGTTACAACCCCGGGGGCACTGAAGCTTTCTTT. It specifies CASSYNPGGTEAFF.

This clonotype was observed many times. This chain links TRBV10-3 with TRBJ2-5, with a weak D call TRBD2 (6 bases). Near its end, the DNA agrees better with TRBJ2-7, so the J call may be wrong. The V gene's germline CDR1 is ENHRY and CDR2 SYGVKD. CDR3 length: 13 amino acids. The CDR3 DNA sequence: TGTGCCTCCCGGGCACTAGCTTACCACGAGCAGTACTTC. Amino acid sequence: CASRALAYHEQYF.

This clonotype was detected only a few times. V and J are TRBV5-1 and TRBJ2-1, with 15 nucleotides matching TRBD2. CDR3 length: 18 amino acids. CDR1 and CDR2 (germline): SGHRS, YFSETQ. V gave up 4 bases and J gave up 4 bases; unmatched junction bases: 9. The CDR3 here is CASSPGLAGGPRYNEQFF. CDR3 DNA: TGCGCCAGCAGCCCCGGACTAGCGGGAGGGCCGAGATACAATGAGCAGTTCTTC.

V and J are TRBV12-3 or TRBV12-4 and TRBJ2-5; 12 bases are shared with TRBD2. With V trimmed by 6 bases and J by 11 bases, 16 bases remained unmatched. CDR3 length: 16 residues. The CDR3 loop is CASRFVGLAGSNEQYF. Here the CDR3 DNA reads TGTGCCAGCAGATTCGTTGGACTAGCGGGGAGCAATGAGCAGTACTTC.

Concerning this clonotype: One end of the junction fails to match germline, which may point to a read error. The CDR3 loop is CAGSVRERDTQYF. The CDR3 region has the DNA TGTGCCGGCAGTGTTAGAGAGAGGGATACGCAGTATTTT. The rearrangement links TRBV6-1 to TRBJ2-3; D is unresolved. CDR1 is MNHNS, CDR2 SASEGT, per germline. The CDR3 has 13 residues.

This clonotype was seen more than once but under ten times. The gene calls are TRBV2 and TRBJ1-3, with D possibly matching TRBD1 (6 bases). The CDR3 loop spans 15 amino acids. V lost 8 bases to trimming and J lost 0 bases, with 14 bases between them. Germline lookup yields CDR1 SNHLY and CDR2 FYNNEI. CDR3 region: CASGHGQPSGNTIYF. The CDR3 DNA is TGTGCCAGCGGGCATGGACAGCCCTCTGGAAACACCATATATTTT.

As to this clonotype: The conserved phenylalanine or tryptophan normally closing the CDR3 is absent here, so this likely arose from a read error. J is TRBJ2-2 and V is TRBV5-1; TRBD1 might be the D (6 bases). CDR3 length equals 15 residues. With 5 bases removed from V and 4 bases from J, the gap between germline ends came to 15 bases. Germline V gene sequence: CDR1 SGHRS, CDR2 YFSETQ. CDR3 sequence reads: CASSFGAGVTGELFS. The CDR3 DNA reads as TGCGCCAGCAGTTTCGGGGCAGGGGTCACCGGGGAGCTGTTTTCT.